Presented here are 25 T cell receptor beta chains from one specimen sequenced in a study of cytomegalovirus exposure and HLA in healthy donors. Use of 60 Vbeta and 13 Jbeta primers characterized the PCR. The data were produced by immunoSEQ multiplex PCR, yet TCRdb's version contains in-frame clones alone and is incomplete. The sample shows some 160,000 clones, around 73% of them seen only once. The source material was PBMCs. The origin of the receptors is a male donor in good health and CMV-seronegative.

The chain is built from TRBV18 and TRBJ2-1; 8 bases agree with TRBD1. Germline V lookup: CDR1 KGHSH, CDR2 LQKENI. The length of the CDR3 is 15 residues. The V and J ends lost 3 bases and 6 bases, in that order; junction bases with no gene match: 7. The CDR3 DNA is TGTGCCAGCTCACCCAGGGGGCAGCAGAGCAATGAGCAGTTCTTC. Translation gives CASSPRGQQSNEQFF.

CDR3 amino acids: CASSPPGTGTNTGELFF. As DNA, the CDR3 is TGTGCCAGCTCACCACCGGGGACAGGGACGAACACCGGGGAGCTGTTTTTT. V gene TRBV18 combines with J gene TRBJ2-2; 9 nucleotides agree with TRBD1. Germline-derived CDR1 and CDR2 are KGHSH and LQKENI. With 0 bases clipped from V and 0 bases from J, the junction kept 2 bases outside the gene matches. The CDR3 covers 17 residues.

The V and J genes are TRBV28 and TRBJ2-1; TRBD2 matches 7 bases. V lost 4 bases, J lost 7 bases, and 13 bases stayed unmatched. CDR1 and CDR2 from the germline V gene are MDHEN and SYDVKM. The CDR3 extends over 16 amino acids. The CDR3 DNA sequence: TGTGCCAGCAGTTCCGACCTGGGGGGGAGGTCAAATGAGCAGTTCTTC. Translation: CASSSDLGGRSNEQFF.

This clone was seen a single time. DNA of the CDR3: TGCGCCAGCAGCCCGCGGAGGGGCGCGGACACTGAAGCTTTCTTT. It encodes CASSPRRGADTEAFF. This chain uses TRBV4-1 with TRBJ1-1; possibly TRBD1 for D (5 bases). The CDR3 length is 15 residues. V was pared by 4 bases and J by 3 bases, with 15 bases between. Germline V gene lookup returns CDR1 MGHRA and CDR2 YSYEKL.

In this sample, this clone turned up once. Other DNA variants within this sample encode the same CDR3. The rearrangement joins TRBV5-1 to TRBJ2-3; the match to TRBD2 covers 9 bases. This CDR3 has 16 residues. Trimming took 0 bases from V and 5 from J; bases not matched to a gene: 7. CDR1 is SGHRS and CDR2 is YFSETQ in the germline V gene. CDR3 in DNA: TGCGCCAGCAGCTTGGTGATTAGCGGGGGACAAGATACGCAGTATTTT. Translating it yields CASSLVISGGQDTQYF.

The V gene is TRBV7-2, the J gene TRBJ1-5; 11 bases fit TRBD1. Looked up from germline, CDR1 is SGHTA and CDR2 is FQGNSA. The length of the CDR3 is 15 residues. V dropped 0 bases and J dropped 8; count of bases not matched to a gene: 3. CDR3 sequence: CASSLAGQGGEPQHF. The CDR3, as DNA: TGTGCCAGCAGCTTAGCGGGACAGGGGGGTGAGCCCCAGCATTTT. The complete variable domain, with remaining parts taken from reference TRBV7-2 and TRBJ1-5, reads GAGVSQSPSNKVTEKGKDVELRCDPISGHTALYWYRQSLGQGLEFLIYFQGNSAPDKSGLPSDRFSAERTGGSVSTLTIQRTQQEDSAVYLCASSLAGQGGEPQHFGDGTRLSIL.

CDR3 nucleotides: TGTGCCAGCAGGCCCGGGACAGGGGGCAAATACGAGCAGTACTTC. Translated: CASRPGTGGKYEQYF. V gene TRBV6-6 combines with J gene TRBJ2-7, with 12 bases that match TRBD1. After removal of 6 bases from V and 4 bases from J, the junction contained 7 bases not matched to a gene. Germline V gene sequence: CDR1 MNHNY, CDR2 SVGAGI (reference sequence). The CDR3 covers 15 residues.

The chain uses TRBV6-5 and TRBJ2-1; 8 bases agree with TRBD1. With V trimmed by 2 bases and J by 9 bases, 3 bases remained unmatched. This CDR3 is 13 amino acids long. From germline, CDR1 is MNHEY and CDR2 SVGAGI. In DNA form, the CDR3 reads TGTGCCAGCAGTTACACACAGGGGGGTGAGCAGTTCTTC. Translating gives CASSYTQGGEQFF.

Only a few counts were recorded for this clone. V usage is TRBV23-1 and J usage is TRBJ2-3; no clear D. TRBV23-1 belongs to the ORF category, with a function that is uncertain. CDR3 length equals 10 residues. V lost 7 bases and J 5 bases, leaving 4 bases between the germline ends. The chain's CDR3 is CASTEDTQYF. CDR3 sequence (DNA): TGCGCCAGCACAGAAGATACGCAGTATTTT.

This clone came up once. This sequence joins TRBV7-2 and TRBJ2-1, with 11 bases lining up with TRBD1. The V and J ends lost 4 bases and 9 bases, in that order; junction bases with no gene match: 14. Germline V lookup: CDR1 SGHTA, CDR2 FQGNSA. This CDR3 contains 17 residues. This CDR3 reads CASSSGFRDRGLSEQFF. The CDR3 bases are TGTGCCAGCAGCTCTGGTTTCCGGGACAGGGGGTTGAGTGAGCAGTTCTTC. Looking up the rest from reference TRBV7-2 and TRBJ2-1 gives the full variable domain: GAGVSQSPSNKVTEKGKDVELRCDPISGHTALYWYRQSLGQGLEFLIYFQGNSAPDKSGLPSDRFSAERTGGSVSTLTIQRTQQEDSAVYLCASSSGFRDRGLSEQFFGPGTRLTVL.

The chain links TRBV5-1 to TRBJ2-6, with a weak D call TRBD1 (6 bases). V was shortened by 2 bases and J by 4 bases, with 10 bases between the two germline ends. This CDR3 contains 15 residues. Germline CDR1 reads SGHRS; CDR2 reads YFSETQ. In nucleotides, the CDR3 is TGCGCCAGCAGCTTCAAGGGGGTCGGGGCCAACGTCCTGACTTTC. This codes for CASSFKGVGANVLTF. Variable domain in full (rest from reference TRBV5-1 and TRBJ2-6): KAGVTQTPRYLIKTRGQQVTLSCSPISGHRSVSWYQQTPGQGLQFLFEYFSETQRNKGNFPGRFSGRQFSNSRSEMNVSTLELGDSALYLCASSFKGVGANVLTFGAGSRLTVL.

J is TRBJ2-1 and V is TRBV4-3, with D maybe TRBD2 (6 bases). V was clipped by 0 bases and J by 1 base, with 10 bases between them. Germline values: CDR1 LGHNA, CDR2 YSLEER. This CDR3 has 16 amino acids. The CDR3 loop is CASSQEGRGSYNEQFF. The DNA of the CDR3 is TGCGCCAGCAGCCAAGAAGGGCGGGGATCCTACAATGAGCAGTTCTTC.

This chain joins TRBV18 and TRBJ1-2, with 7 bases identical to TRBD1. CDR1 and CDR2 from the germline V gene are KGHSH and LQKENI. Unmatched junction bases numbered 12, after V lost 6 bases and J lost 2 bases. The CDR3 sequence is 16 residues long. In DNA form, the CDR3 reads TGTGCCAGCTCTCCCGGAGTGGGACAGCTAAACTATGGCTACACCTTC. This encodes CASSPGVGQLNYGYTF.

CDR3 region: CASSYRVGRTNTDTQYF. DNA of the CDR3: TGTGCCAGCAGCTACCGGGTGGGCAGGACAAACACAGATACGCAGTATTTT. The chain uses TRBV7-2 and TRBJ2-3, with a possible D match to TRBD1 (5 bases). V lost 4 bases and J 2 bases, leaving 19 bases between the germline ends. CDR3 length equals 17 residues. Germline V gene data show CDR1 as SGHTA and CDR2 as FQGNSA.

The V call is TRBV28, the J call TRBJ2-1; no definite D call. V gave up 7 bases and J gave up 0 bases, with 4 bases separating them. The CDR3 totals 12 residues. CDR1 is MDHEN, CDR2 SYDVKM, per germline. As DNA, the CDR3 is TGTGCCAGCACTAGCTCCTACAATGAGCAGTTCTTC. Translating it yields CASTSSYNEQFF.

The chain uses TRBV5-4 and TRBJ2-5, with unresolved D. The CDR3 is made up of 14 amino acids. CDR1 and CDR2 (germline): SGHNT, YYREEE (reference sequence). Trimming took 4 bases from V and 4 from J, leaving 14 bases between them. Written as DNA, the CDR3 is TGTGCCAGCAGCCAAGCGACTCCGTCAGAGACCCAGTACTTC. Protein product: CASSQATPSETQYF.

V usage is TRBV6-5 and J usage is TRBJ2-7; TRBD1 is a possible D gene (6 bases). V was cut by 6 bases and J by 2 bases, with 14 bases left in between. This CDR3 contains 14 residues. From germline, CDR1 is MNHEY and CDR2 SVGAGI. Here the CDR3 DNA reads TGTGCCAGCAGCCGGGACACTTCTCCCTACGAGCAGTACTTC. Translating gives CASSRDTSPYEQYF.

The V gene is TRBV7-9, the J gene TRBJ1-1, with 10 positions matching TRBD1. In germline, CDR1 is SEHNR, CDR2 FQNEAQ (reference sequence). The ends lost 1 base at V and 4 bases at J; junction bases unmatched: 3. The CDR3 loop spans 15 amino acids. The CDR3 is CASSLGQGARTEAFF. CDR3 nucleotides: TGTGCCAGCAGCTTAGGACAGGGGGCGCGCACTGAAGCTTTCTTT. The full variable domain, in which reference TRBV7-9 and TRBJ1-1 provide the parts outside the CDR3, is DTGVSQNPRHKITKRGQNVTFRCDPISEHNRLYWYRQTLGQGPEFLTYFQNEAQLEKSRLLSDRFSAERPKGSFSTLEIQRTEQGDSAMYLCASSLGQGARTEAFFGQGTRLTVV.

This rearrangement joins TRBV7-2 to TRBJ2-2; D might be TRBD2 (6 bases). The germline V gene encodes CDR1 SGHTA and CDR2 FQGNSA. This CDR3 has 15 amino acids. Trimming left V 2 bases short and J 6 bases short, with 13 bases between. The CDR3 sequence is CASSLSGLPPGELFF. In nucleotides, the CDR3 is TGTGCCAGCAGCTTAAGCGGGCTCCCCCCCGGGGAGCTGTTTTTT.

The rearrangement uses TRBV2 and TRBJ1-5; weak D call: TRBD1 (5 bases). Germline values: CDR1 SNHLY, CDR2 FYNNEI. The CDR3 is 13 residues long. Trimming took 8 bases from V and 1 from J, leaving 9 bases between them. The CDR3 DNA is TGTGCCAGCGGCAGACAGAGCAATCAGCCCCAGCATTTT. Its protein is CASGRQSNQPQHF.

CDR3: CASSQGTGPTGQYF. CDR3 DNA: TGTGCCAGCAGCCAGGGGACAGGTCCTACGGGGCAGTACTTC. The rearrangement uses TRBV11-2 and TRBJ2-7, with 8 bases aligning to TRBD1. The germline gives CDR1 SGHAT, CDR2 FQNNGV. V dropped 5 bases and J dropped 9; count of bases not matched to a gene: 12. The CDR3 runs to 14 residues.

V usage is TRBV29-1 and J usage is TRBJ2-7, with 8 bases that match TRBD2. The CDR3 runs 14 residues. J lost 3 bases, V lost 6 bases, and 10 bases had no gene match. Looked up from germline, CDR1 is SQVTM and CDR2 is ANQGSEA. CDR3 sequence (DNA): TGCAGCGTCCGGGGGGGGACGGGACACTACGAGCAGTACTTC. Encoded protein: CSVRGGTGHYEQYF.

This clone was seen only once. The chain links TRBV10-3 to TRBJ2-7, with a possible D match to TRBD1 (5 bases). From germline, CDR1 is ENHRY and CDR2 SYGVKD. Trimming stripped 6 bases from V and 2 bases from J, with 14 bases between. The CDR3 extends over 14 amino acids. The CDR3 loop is CAISDLRETYEQYF. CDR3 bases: TGTGCCATCAGCGACCTCAGGGAAACCTACGAGCAGTACTTC.

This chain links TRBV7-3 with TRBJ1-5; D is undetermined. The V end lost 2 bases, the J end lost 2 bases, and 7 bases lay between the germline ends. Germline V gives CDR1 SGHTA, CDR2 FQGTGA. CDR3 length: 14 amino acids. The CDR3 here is CASSLSGGNQPQHF. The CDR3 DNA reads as TGTGCCAGCAGCTTATCGGGTGGCAATCAGCCCCAGCATTTT.

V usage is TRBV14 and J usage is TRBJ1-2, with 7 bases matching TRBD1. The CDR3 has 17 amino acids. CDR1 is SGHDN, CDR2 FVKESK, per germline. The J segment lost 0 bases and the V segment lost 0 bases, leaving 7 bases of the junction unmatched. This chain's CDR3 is CASSQDLTGLTNYGYTF. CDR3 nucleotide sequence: TGTGCCAGCAGCCAAGATCTGACAGGGCTTACTAACTATGGCTACACCTTC.